A selection of T cell receptor beta chains follows, all from one sample in a study of molecular identifiers for immune sequencing clone quantification. TCRdb recomputed calls from the PCR reads with MiXCR, one row per CDR3 protein. This sample has some 580,000 distinct CDR3 sequences, with roughly 23% found just once. The source material was naive CD8+ T cells from blood, with Jurkat cell RNA spiked in. The receptor set was obtained from a human donor in good health. Some libraries in this study had Jurkat cell RNA spiked in. Each CDR3 is given with its conserved first and last residue. Fields, in order: V gene, J gene, D gene, clone size, CDR3 DNA, CDR3 protein. The D gene is left open where the match is weak. The size of a clone is reported for some rows only, either as once, few or many, or as a class for expanded clones.

>TRBV2|TRBJ2-3|.|many
TGTGCCAGCAGTTCTAGTATAGCGTGGGGCACAGATACGCAGTATTTT
CASSSSIAWGTDTQYF
>TRBV11-2|TRBJ2-7|.|.
TGTGCCAGCAGCTTAGTTGCGGACGCCTACGAGCAGTACTTC
CASSLVADAYEQYF
>TRBV7-8|TRBJ2-2|TRBD1|.
TGTGCCAGCAGCTTAGTTGGGGACAGGGCTGATGGGGAGCTGTTTTTT
CASSLVGDRADGELFF
>TRBV3-1|TRBJ2-3|.|.
TGTGCCAGCAGCCAAGATAATTCGGAGGATACGCAGTATTTT
CASSQDNSEDTQYF
>TRBV20-1|TRBJ2-2|TRBD1|few
TGCAGTGCTAGAGATCTGACAGGGGCCACGAACACCGGGGAGCTGTTTTTT
CSARDLTGATNTGELFF
>TRBV29-1|TRBJ2-1|.|many
TGCAGCGTTGCAGGAGGGGTCTCCTACAATGAGCAGTTCTTC
CSVAGGVSYNEQFF
>TRBV25-1|TRBJ2-5|.|.
TGTGCCAGCAGCACCCCCCAGACAGGGAGGTGGGAAGAGACCCAGTACTTC
CASSTPQTGRWEETQYF
>TRBV3-1|TRBJ2-2|.|few
TGTGCCAGCAGCCCGGGGAGCCCAAACACCGGGGAGCTGTTTTTT
CASSPGSPNTGELFF
>TRBV9|TRBJ2-6|TRBD2|few
TGTGCCAGCAGCGGGGACATCAGCGGGGGTTCTGGGGCCAACGTCCTGACTTTC
CASSGDISGGSGANVLTF
>TRBV5-4|TRBJ2-7|.|many
TGTGCCAGCAGGCCGAGCGGGACAGGTGAAGAGCAGTACTTC
CASRPSGTGEEQYF
>TRBV7-9|TRBJ1-2|.|few
TGTGCCAGCAGCCAAATCTCCTATGGCTACACCTTC
CASSQISYGYTF
>TRBV30|TRBJ1-6|TRBD1|few
TGTGCCTGGAGTGTAAGAGGGGGCGGCTATAATTCACCCCTCCACTTT
CAWSVRGGGYNSPLHF
>TRBV7-9|TRBJ1-5|TRBD1|few
TGTGCCAGCAGCGCGCAGGGGGCGGGCAATCAGCCCCAGCATTTT
CASSAQGAGNQPQHF
>TRBV24-1|TRBJ2-7|.|.
TGTGCCACCAGTGATCCCCAACAAGGCTACGAGCAGTACTTC
CATSDPQQGYEQYF
>TRBV9|TRBJ2-2|TRBD2|.
TGTGCCAGCAGCGTTGCTAGCGGGATGTCCGGGGAGCTGTTTTTT
CASSVASGMSGELFF
>TRBV9|TRBJ1-2|TRBD1|few
TGTGCCAGCAGCGCAGACAGGGTGGGACTGGGCTATGGCTACACCTTC
CASSADRVGLGYGYTF
>TRBV13|TRBJ2-5|.|few
TGTGCCAGCAGCTCGCTCCGGACAACTAAAGAGACCCAGTACTTC
CASSSLRTTKETQYF
>TRBV29-1|TRBJ2-5|TRBD1|many
TGCAGCGTTGCCGGGACAGTGTACCAAGAGACCCAGTACTTC
CSVAGTVYQETQYF
>TRBV4-1|TRBJ2-1|.|few
TGCGCCAGCAGCTACGTCCCGGGTACTAGCCCTTACAATGAGCAGTTCTTC
CASSYVPGTSPYNEQFF
>TRBV9|TRBJ2-1|.|.
TGTGCCAGCAGCGTAGGTAGAGACTACAATGAGCAGTTCTTC
CASSVGRDYNEQFF
>TRBV30|TRBJ2-3|TRBD1|few
TGTGCCTGGGACGGGGGACAGGGACAACCCTTAGATACGCAGTATTTT
CAWDGGQGQPLDTQYF
>TRBV5-6|TRBJ1-5|TRBD1|many
TGTGCCAGCAGTTCCGGGACAGTTTATAGCAATCAGCCCCAGCATTTT
CASSSGTVYSNQPQHF
>TRBV7-9|TRBJ2-2|.|few
TGTGCCAGCAGCTCGGACAGTTCATCCGGGGAGCTGTTTTTT
CASSSDSSSGELFF
>TRBV12-3/TRBV12-4|TRBJ2-5|.|once
TGTGCCAGCAGTTTACGGCCGGCCAAGGTGGAGACCCAGTACTTC
CASSLRPAKVETQYF
>TRBV19|TRBJ1-2|.|few
TGTGCCAGTAACGAAGCGCCAGAAACAGGCTATGGCTACACCTTC
CASNEAPETGYGYTF
>TRBV20-1|TRBJ2-7|.|many
TGCAGTGCACCGGGACCACAACTTTACGAGCAGTACTTC
CSAPGPQLYEQYF
>TRBV3-1|TRBJ2-3|.|few
TGTGCCAGCAGCCAAGTTGGGGGCACAGATACGCAGTATTTT
CASSQVGGTDTQYF
>TRBV19|TRBJ2-1|.|few
TGTGCCTCGGGGTCTAGATCCTACAATGAGCAGTTCTTC
CASGSRSYNEQFF
>TRBV2|TRBJ2-2|.|.
TGTGCCAGCAGCGGGCAGGGAACCGGGGAGCTGTTTTTT
CASSGQGTGELFF